This T cell receptor beta chain was captured by sequencing in a study of T cell repertoires in cytomegalovirus infection. Study-wide background: Both recently identified HLA-C-restricted and well-studied HLA-B-restricted CMV epitopes were used in the study. Study-wide results and limits: CMV carriers with the relevant HLA were identified by cumulative public TCR beta family frequency.

This clonotype appeared a few times. Antigen: not known. TCRdb re-called the reads through MiXCR, storing one row per CDR3 protein. Of hundreds of thousands of distinct CDR3 sequences listed, roughly 30% are singletons. Germline V gene sequence: CDR1 DFQATT, CDR2 SNEGSKA (reference sequence). The CDR3 loop spans 12 amino acids. Trimming took off 6 bases at V and 7 bases at J, with 16 bases between the two ends. The source is a human donor in good health (CMV status not recorded). Some clones in this sample may be carry-over from other donors' samples. The material sequenced was cultured PBMCs, taken from culture after CMV antigen stimulation. The J gene is TRBJ2-7, the V gene TRBV20-1; D possibly corresponds to TRBD2 (5 bases). DNA of the CDR3: TGCAGTGCGTTTTACGGAGGAAAGGAGCAGTACTTC. It encodes CSAFYGGKEQYF.